This passage covers 23 T cell receptor beta chains from one sample sequenced in a study of tumor-infiltrating lymphocytes in primary liver carcinoma (dated by TCRdb to 2016 to 2017). Sequencing was carried out with an Illumina HiSeq 2500. TCRbeta-specific cDNA was reverse-transcribed from approximately 0.5 ug total RNA using a constant-region primer and ProtoScript II reverse transcriptase. Three nested multiplex PCR rounds, following a slightly modified ARM-PCR procedure, were used to build the TCRbeta libraries. Each of the first two PCR rounds ran for about 10 cycles using multiplex TRBV1-TRBV30 forward primers together with a Cbeta reverse primer. TCRdb cleaned the public reads at Q25 with fastp, built clones with MiXCR and kept in-frame beta chains. Each entry is one CDR3 protein sequence, shown with its most common DNA and genes. Here the sample has more than 90,000 distinct CDR3 sequences; under 70% occur a single time. Approximately 12% of the sample lies in the top ten.

Total RNA and DNA were co-extracted without cell sorting from 20-30 mg of bulk tissue using the AllPrep DNA/RNA mini kit. Sample: liver tumor tissue from sampling region 2. Per the publication, the cell subset or site label means: tumor region T2, inferior pole. The receptors shown here come from a woman aged 55-70 years with primary liver carcinoma and hepatitis B virus infection.

Note on this clonotype: A much larger clone differs by one base, so this may be a read error. This CDR3 fails to terminate in the conserved phenylalanine or tryptophan, so it likely reflects a read error. This chain joins TRBV5-1 and TRBJ1-1; 10 bases map to TRBD1. Germline V gene lookup returns CDR1 SGHRS and CDR2 YFSETQ. V lost 1 base, J lost 6 bases, and 6 bases stayed unmatched. This CDR3 is 15 amino acids long. CDR3 in amino acids: CASSLPPGQGSEAFL. In DNA form, the CDR3 reads TGCGCCAGCAGCTTGCCACCGGGACAGGGGTCTGAAGCTTTCCTT.

A remark on this clonotype: The junction does not match germline at one end; this may be a read error. The rearrangement uses TRBV5-4 and TRBJ2-7, with 12 nucleotides matching TRBD2. This CDR3 has 14 residues. Germline V CDR1 and CDR2: SGHNT, YYREEE (reference sequence). CDR3 nucleotide sequence: TGTGCCAGCTGCTTGCGGACTAGCGGGAACGAGCAGTACTTC. It translates to CASCLRTSGNEQYF. The variable domain in full, with the rest retrieved from reference TRBV5-4 and TRBJ2-7, is ETGVTQSPTHLIKTRGQQVTLRCSSQSGHNTVSWYQQALGQGPQFIFQYYREEENGRGNFPPRFSGLQFPNYSSELNVNALELDDSALYLCASCLRTSGNEQYFGPGTRLTVT.

This clonotype was recorded once. It may be a read error: a sequence one base away is much more abundant. In this CDR3 the conserved last residue, phenylalanine or tryptophan, is missing, so a read error is likely. CDR3 DNA sequence: TGTGCCAGCAGATACGGGACAGGGGGCACTGAAGCTTTCCTT. Protein: CASRYGTGGTEAFL. V is TRBV6-1 and J is TRBJ1-1; 11 bases are shared with TRBD1. The CDR3 loop spans 14 amino acids. Trimming removed 6 bases from V and 4 bases from J; junction bases left unmatched: 4. CDR1 and CDR2 from the germline V gene are MNHNS and SASEGT.

As regards this clonotype: One end of the junction is discordant with germline, which a read error may explain. The chain combines TRBV10-3 with TRBJ2-3, with D perhaps TRBD2 (7 bases). The CDR3 extends over 17 amino acids. Germline assignment: CDR1 ENHRY and CDR2 SYGVKD. CDR3 nucleotide sequence: TGTGTCATCAACGAGATAGGGGGAGGGCCCCACGCAGATACGCAGTATTTT. Residues: CVINEIGGGPHADTQYF.

About this clonotype itself: The junction differs from germline at one of its ends, possibly a read error. The chain carries TRBV11-2 and TRBJ2-1, with 14 bases matching TRBD2. Germline CDR1 and CDR2: SGHAT and FQNNGV. This CDR3 is 17 amino acids long. CDR3 DNA: TGTACCAGCAGCAGGAGACTAGCGGGAGGGCCGGGGGATGGGCAGCTCTTC. Protein: CTSSRRLAGGPGDGQLF.

Regarding this clonotype: The conserved phenylalanine or tryptophan normally closing the CDR3 is absent here, so this likely arose from a read error. The V gene is TRBV2, the J gene TRBJ1-1, with TRBD1 as a possible D gene (5 bases). Germline V gene lookup returns CDR1 SNHLY and CDR2 FYNNEI. This CDR3 has 15 amino acids. V was trimmed by 1 base and J by 6 bases, leaving 15 bases between them. In DNA form, the CDR3 reads TGTGCCAGCAGTGAAGACTTCAGGGCATCTGCTGAAGCTTTCCTT. Protein: CASSEDFRASAEAFL.

The V call is TRBV28, the J call TRBJ2-1; maybe TRBD2 (6 bases). The CDR3 runs to 13 residues. In germline, CDR1 is MDHEN, CDR2 SYDVKM. Trimming removed 7 bases at V and 11 bases at J, with 18 bases between. This CDR3 is CASTSASGSKQFF. As DNA, the CDR3 is TGTGCCAGCACTTCCGCAAGCGGGTCAAAGCAGTTCTTC.

Worth noting for this clonotype: Being one base from a much bigger clone, this may be a read error. This chain connects TRBV10-2 to TRBJ1-5; TRBD1 matches 8 bases. Germline CDR1 is WSHSY and CDR2 is SAAADI. Germline trimming cut 6 bases from V and 2 bases from J; bases unmatched to any gene: 6. The CDR3 consists of 15 residues. CDR3 residues: CASRSGQGGNQPQHF. CDR3 in DNA: TGCGCCAGCAGATCCGGACAGGGTGGCAATCAGCCCCAGCATTTT.

This clonotype occurred once. At one boundary the junction diverges from the germline segment, which might be a read error. The gene calls are TRBV18 and TRBJ2-2, with TRBD1 matching 12 bases. There are 16 residues in the CDR3. Germline loops: CDR1 KGHSH, CDR2 LQKENI. CDR3 sequence (DNA): TGTGCCAGCTCACCGGCGGGACAGGGGGCGACCGGGGAGCCGTTTTTT. Its translation: CASSPAGQGATGEPFF.

The J gene is TRBJ1-2, the V gene TRBV5-1, with D unresolved. Trimming stripped 1 base from V and 4 bases from J, with 11 bases between. Germline lookup yields CDR1 SGHRS and CDR2 YFSETQ. This CDR3 region has 14 residues. This CDR3 reads CASSLPESGYGYTF. The DNA for the CDR3 is TGCGCCAGCAGCTTGCCGGAATCTGGCTATGGCTACACCTTC.

On this clonotype itself: A read error may account for a junction end that differs from germline. The rearrangement joins TRBV28 to TRBJ2-1; D is possibly TRBD1 (7 bases). This CDR3 spans 15 amino acids. The germline gives CDR1 MDHEN, CDR2 SYDVKM. CDR3 loop: CASSSTGEEGNGQFF. The CDR3, as DNA: TGTGCCAGCAGTTCAACAGGGGAGGAGGGTAATGGGCAGTTCTTC. The full variable domain, with the rest looked up from reference TRBV28 and TRBJ2-1, is DVKVTQSSRYLVKRTGEKVFLECVQDMDHENMFWYRQDPGLGLRLIYFSYDVKMKEKGDIPEGYSVSREKKERFSLILESASTNQTSMYLCASSSTGEEGNGQFFGPGTRLTVL.

About this clonotype itself: One junction end does not reproduce the germline sequence, and a read error may be involved. The chain employs TRBV11-1 and TRBJ2-5, with 8 bases aligning to TRBD2. CDR3 length: 15 amino acids. The germline gives CDR1 SGHAT, CDR2 FQDESV (reference sequence). The CDR3 protein is CASSTRLAREETLYF. CDR3 nucleotides: TGTGCCAGCAGCACCCGACTAGCGAGAGAAGAGACCTTGTACTTT.

At least ten counts were recorded for this clonotype. The V and J genes are TRBV14 and TRBJ2-7; D perhaps matches TRBD1 (7 bases). V was shortened by 1 base and J by 2 bases, with 15 bases between the two germline ends. This CDR3 region has 16 residues. Germline-derived CDR1 and CDR2 are SGHDN and FVKESK. In nucleotides, the CDR3 is TGTGCCAGCAGCCAAGTCGGGGGACAGAGAACCTACGAGCAGTACTTC. It is translated as CASSQVGGQRTYEQYF.

This clonotype ranks as medium-sized. The junction departs from the called germline gene at one end, perhaps through a read error. The chain employs TRBV11-2 and TRBJ2-1; a weak D match, TRBD1 (6 bases). The length of the CDR3 is 15 residues. CDR1 and CDR2 from the germline V gene are SGHAT and FQNNGV. The DNA for the CDR3 is TGTGCCAGCAGCTTAGGTGGGGGCTCCAACAATGAGCAGTTCTTC. Its translation is CASSLGGGSNNEQFF.

This clonotype was detected many times. The V call is TRBV7-3, the J call TRBJ2-1; the D gene is possibly TRBD1 (5 bases). Trimming took 5 bases from V and 5 from J, leaving 10 bases between them. CDR3 length: 13 amino acids. Germline loops: CDR1 SGHTA, CDR2 FQGTGA. This chain's CDR3 is CASSPGRDNEQFF. CDR3 DNA: TGTGCCAGCAGCCCAGGGCGCGACAATGAGCAGTTCTTC.

This clonotype was recorded many times. The chain recombines TRBV30 with TRBJ1-4; D not resolved. The germline V gene has CDR1 GTSNPN and CDR2 SVGIG (reference sequence). Trimming took 3 bases from V and 7 from J, leaving 18 bases between them. The CDR3 has 15 residues. The CDR3 here is CAWREAGLGFEKLFF. In nucleotides, the CDR3 is TGTGCCTGGAGGGAAGCCGGTCTCGGGTTTGAAAAACTGTTTTTT.

As for this clonotype: Without the conserved terminal phenylalanine or tryptophan, this CDR3 likely stems from a read error. This chain links TRBV11-2 with TRBJ2-3, with D tentatively TRBD2 (7 bases). Germline V CDR1 and CDR2: SGHAT, FQNNGV. This CDR3 region has 15 residues. The CDR3: CTSSPKRGGLDTQYL. CDR3 coding DNA: TGTACCAGCAGCCCAAAGAGGGGGGGCTTAGATACGCAGTATTTA.

The CDR3 region is CASSYSNQSQHF. CDR3 nucleotide sequence: TGTGCCAGCAGTTACAGCAATCAGTCACAGCATTTT. The chain uses TRBV6-6 and TRBJ1-5; no reliable D call. CDR1 is MNHNY and CDR2 is SVGAGI in the germline V gene (reference sequence). The germline V and J ends were trimmed by 2 bases and 13 bases, with 12 bases remaining between them. The CDR3 is 12 residues long.

Details on this clonotype: A junction end diverges from the germline sequence, so it may reflect a read error. The chain couples TRBV6-2 or TRBV6-3 to TRBJ2-7; D may correspond to TRBD1 or TRBD2 (6 bases each). Germline loops: CDR1 MNHEY, CDR2 SVGEGT. The CDR3 loop spans 14 amino acids. The CDR3 DNA sequence: TGCGCCAGCAGTACCACGGGGGCGCGGAACGAGCAGTACTTC. Translating it yields CASSTTGARNEQYF.

Comments on this clonotype: Relative to the germline gene, one junction end is altered; a read error may explain this. The rearrangement uses TRBV11-2 and TRBJ2-2; D call uncertain. This CDR3 spans 15 amino acids. Germline CDR1 reads SGHAT; CDR2 reads FQNNGV. CDR3 sequence reads: CASSPLQGPTAELFF. The CDR3 DNA is TGTGCCAGCAGCCCTCTTCAAGGACCGACCGCGGAGCTGTTTTTT.

CDR3 amino acids: CSIAGTSGKYEQFF. The CDR3 bases are TGCAGCATAGCAGGGACTAGCGGGAAGTATGAGCAGTTCTTC. The chain carries TRBV29-1 and TRBJ2-1; TRBD2 matches 13 bases. Germline CDR1 is SQVTM and CDR2 is ANQGSEA. The CDR3 has 14 residues. Trimming at V came to 8 bases and at J to 8 bases, leaving 9 bases not matched to a gene.

This clonotype was picked up many times. The rearrangement joins TRBV6-2 or TRBV6-3 to TRBJ2-2; a possible D gene is TRBD1 (6 bases). Trimming stripped 0 bases from V and 2 bases from J, with 16 bases between. This CDR3 contains 18 residues. The V gene's germline CDR1 is MNHEY and CDR2 SVGEGT. Here the CDR3 DNA reads TGTGCCAGCAGTTACTCGAGTTTTCGGACAGATAACACCGGGGAGCTGTTTTTT. Amino acid sequence: CASSYSSFRTDNTGELFF.

Of note for this clonotype: A junction end diverges from the germline sequence, so it may reflect a read error. The genes are TRBV11-2 and TRBJ1-1; no clear D. Per germline, CDR1 SGHAT and CDR2 FQNNGV. The CDR3 is 13 residues long. This chain's CDR3 is CTSSLLVNTEAFF. CDR3 coding DNA: TGTACCAGCAGTTTACTTGTGAACACTGAAGCTTTCTTT.